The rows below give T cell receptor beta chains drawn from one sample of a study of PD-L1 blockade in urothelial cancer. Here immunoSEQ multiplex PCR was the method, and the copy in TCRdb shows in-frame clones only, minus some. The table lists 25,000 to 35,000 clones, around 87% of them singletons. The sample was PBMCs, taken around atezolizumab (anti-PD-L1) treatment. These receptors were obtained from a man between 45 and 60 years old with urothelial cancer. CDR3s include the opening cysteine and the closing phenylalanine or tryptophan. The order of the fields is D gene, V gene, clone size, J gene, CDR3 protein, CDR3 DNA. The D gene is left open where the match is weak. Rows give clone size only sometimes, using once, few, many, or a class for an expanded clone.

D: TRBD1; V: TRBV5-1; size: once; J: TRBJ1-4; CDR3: CASSLGDREKEKLFF; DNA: TGCGCCAGCAGCTTGGGGGACAGGGAGAAAGAAAAACTGTTTTTT
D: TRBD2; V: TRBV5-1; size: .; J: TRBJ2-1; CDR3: CASSPTLAGWEQFF; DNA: TGCGCCAGCAGCCCCACATTAGCGGGATGGGAGCAGTTCTTC
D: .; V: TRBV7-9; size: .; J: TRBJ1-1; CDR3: CASSLPGGRGLGTEAFF; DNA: TGTGCCAGCAGCTTACCTGGGGGGCGGGGGCTAGGGACTGAAGCTTTCTTT
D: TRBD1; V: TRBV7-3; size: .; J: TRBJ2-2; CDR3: CASSLTGDKFNTGELFF; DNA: TGTGCCAGCAGCCTTACAGGGGATAAATTTAACACCGGGGAGCTGTTTTTT
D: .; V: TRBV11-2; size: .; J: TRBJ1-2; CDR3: CASSLEVQGLLNYGYTF; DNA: TGTGCCAGCAGCTTAGAAGTTCAGGGGTTATTGAACTATGGCTACACCTTC
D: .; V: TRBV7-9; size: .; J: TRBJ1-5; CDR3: CASSLGGRGGNQPQHF; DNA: TGTGCCAGCAGCTTAGGAGGCAGGGGAGGGAATCAGCCCCAGCATTTT
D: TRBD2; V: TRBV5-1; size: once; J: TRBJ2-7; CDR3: CASKLAGVMEQYF; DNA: TGCGCCAGTAAACTAGCGGGAGTGATGGAGCAGTACTTC
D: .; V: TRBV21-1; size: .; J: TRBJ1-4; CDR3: CASTGTAGEKLFF; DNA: TGTGCCAGTACCGGCACGGCGGGGGAAAAACTGTTTTTT
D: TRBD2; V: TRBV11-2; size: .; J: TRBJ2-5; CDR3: CASSLEGGGRETQYF; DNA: TGTGCCAGCAGCTTAGAGGGGGGAGGGAGGGAGACCCAGTACTTC
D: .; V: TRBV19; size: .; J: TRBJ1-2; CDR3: CASTWGGNQGGYTF; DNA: TGTGCCAGTACCTGGGGGGGCAACCAGGGTGGCTACACCTTC
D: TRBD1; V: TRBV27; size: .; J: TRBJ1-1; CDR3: CASSSPTGEMNTEAFF; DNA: TGTGCCAGCAGTTCGCCGACAGGGGAGATGAACACTGAAGCTTTCTTT
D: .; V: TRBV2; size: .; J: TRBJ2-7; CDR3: CASRRRQDSYEQYF; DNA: TGTGCCAGCAGGAGGAGACAGGACTCCTACGAGCAGTACTTC
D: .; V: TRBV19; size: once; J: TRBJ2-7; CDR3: CASSTHPTGEQYF; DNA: TGTGCCAGTAGTACTCACCCGACGGGGGAGCAGTACTTC
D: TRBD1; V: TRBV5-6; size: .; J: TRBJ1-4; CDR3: CASSSAGGEKGKLFF; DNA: TGTGCCAGCAGCTCAGCAGGGGGCGAGAAAGGAAAACTGTTTTTT
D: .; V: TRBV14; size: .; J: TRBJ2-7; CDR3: CASSQEGQGNEQYF; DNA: TGTGCCAGCAGCCAAGAAGGGCAGGGGAACGAGCAGTACTTC
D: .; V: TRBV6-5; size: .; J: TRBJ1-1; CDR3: CASVPGEGRGRAFF; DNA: TGTGCCAGCGTTCCCGGGGAGGGCCGGGGTAGGGCTTTCTTT
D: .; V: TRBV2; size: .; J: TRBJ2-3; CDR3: CASRVTTKSTDTQYF; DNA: TGTGCCAGCAGGGTGACAACAAAAAGCACAGATACGCAGTATTTT